The sequence of this T cell receptor (beta chain) was determined in a study of shared clonotypes between healthy human individuals. Broader study findings: Clonotype sharing among the donors was expected to vary with sequencing depth.

Input per replicate PCR of unsorted PBMC was around 300 ng DNA, corresponding to 33,000 or so T cell genomes. The table came from immunoSEQ multiplex PCR; TCRdb's copy has only in-frame clones and leaves some out. This table holds nearly 500,000 clones, 76% found once. For this clone: Antigen unknown.

The CDR3 extends over 15 amino acids. Trimming cost V 3 bases and J 9 bases, with 15 bases left between them. Germline CDR1 and CDR2: MDHEN and SYDVKM. The chain is built from TRBV28 and TRBJ1-6; D possibly corresponds to TRBD1 (6 bases). The receptor was isolated from a woman in her thirties or forties in good health. Some clones in this sample may be carry-over from other donors' samples. Sequencing used PBMCs. The CDR3 region has the DNA TGTGCCAGCAGTTTTAGCGACAGGAGGAGTTCACCCCTCCACTTT. Amino acid sequence: CASSFSDRRSSPLHF.